This T cell receptor beta chain originates from a study of blood T cell repertoires in COVID-19. Across the study: COVID-19 samples, acute and convalescent, were from the United States, Italy and Spain.

Trimming removed 5 bases from V and 4 bases from J, with 6 bases in between. The germline V gene has CDR1 WSHSY and CDR2 SAAADI. CDR3 length equals 12 residues. In the original processing: Quantification of nucleated cells was approximated via reference gene primer amplification. Here immunoSEQ multiplex PCR was the method, and the copy in TCRdb shows in-frame clones only, minus some. V and J calls and clone size are copied from that table; D and trimming were computed from the DNA. The sample has about 140,000 clones; about 90% are singletons. Sequenced sample: peripheral blood. V usage is TRBV10-2 and J usage is TRBJ2-1; no clear D. This clonotype was sampled from a man aged 50 to 59 with active or convalescent COVID-19. CDR3 protein: CASSFQYNEQFF. The DNA of the CDR3 is TGCGCCAGCAGTTTCCAGTACAATGAGCAGTTCTTC.